This T cell receptor (beta chain) was sequenced during a study of cytomegalovirus exposure and HLA in healthy donors. Study overall: About 85 million unique TCR sequences came from HLA-typed donors in an early release.

The junction had 8 bases not matched to a gene; V was cut back by 5 bases and J by 0 bases. The CDR3 sequence is 15 residues long. CDR1 is SGHRS and CDR2 is YFSETQ in the germline V gene. PCR amplification relied on 60 Vbeta primers (plus 13 Jbeta primers). Only in-frame clones appear in the TCRdb table, and some are missing; sequencing was by immunoSEQ multiplex PCR. This listing includes 55,000 or so clones. The sequencing sample was made of PBMCs. The chain employs TRBV5-1 and TRBJ2-7, with 7 bases identical to TRBD1. The clonotype originates from a woman in her twenties or thirties in good health and CMV-seropositive. The CDR3: CASSFGDSSSYEQYF. In DNA, the CDR3 is TGCGCCAGCAGTTTTGGGGACAGCAGCTCCTACGAGCAGTACTTC.